The clone carrying this T cell receptor beta chain occurred a few times. Its antigen remains unidentified. These data belong to a study of vaccination and CD4 T cells after COVID-19. Background on the study: The control cultures got either a CEFX pool, an HIV-1 Nef pool, or no peptide at all.

Sample treatment: approximately nine-day PBMC culture with coronavirus spike peptide pools or control peptides (ViraFEST assay). During the years 2011-2018, before the COVID-19 pandemic, the unexposed donor's CD4+ T cells were collected. Researchers challenged CD4+ T cells from unexposed donors with SARS-CoV-2 S/N and four cold-coronavirus spikes, cells permitting. Once obtained from cultured CD4+ T cells, the DNA was sequenced using the Oncomine TCR Beta short-read assay. TCRdb re-derived calls from the PCR reads in MiXCR, one entry per CDR3 protein. The table has 7,000 to 7,500 distinct CDR3 sequences, roughly 38% seen once; the top ten hold around 17%. The ends were cut back, 0 bases at V and 6 bases at J, with 13 bases in the middle. The CDR3 totals 15 residues. Germline CDR1 and CDR2: SGHNT and YYREEE (reference sequence).

V and J are TRBV5-4 and TRBJ1-5, with D possibly TRBD1 on 5 matching bases. The clonotype originates from a human donor in good health. Sequenced: CD4+ T cells from blood, cultured in vitro. In DNA, the CDR3 is TGTGCCAGCAGCTTGGAAGGGGAGCGTACTCAGCCCCAGCATTTT. Amino acid sequence: CASSLEGERTQPQHF.